The T cell receptor beta chain under discussion was sequenced for a study of PD-L1 blockade in urothelial cancer (dated by TCRdb to about 2017). For context, the study as a whole: Every patient began therapy around 2014 and was given atezolizumab 1,200 mg intravenously every 3 weeks. Twenty-five of 29 patients were identified as males with urothelial cancer of bladder origin, and a prior smoking history was reported by 18 of 29 patients. An ECOG performance status of 0 or 1 was recorded for the patients, and 0 to 3 prior chemotherapy regimens had been received by the patients. Blood samples were analyzed at 3 weeks after treatment start (second dose) and at 6 weeks after treatment start. Blood samples gave median yields of about 150,000 T cells and 80,000 to 90,000 unique TCRs, along with a median clonality of 0.080. The study, an exploratory multi-omic analysis, examined somatic, immune and clinical correlates of response to PD-L1 blockade with atezolizumab in urothelial cancer. Pretreatment tumor samples, along with matched peripheral blood serially collected before and after atezolizumab treatment, were subjected to TCR sequencing. Durable clinical benefit meant progression-free survival longer than 6 months, and TCR features were also tested against progression-free and overall survival. In the same patients who had TCR sequencing, pretreatment tumors also underwent whole exome sequencing and RNA sequencing. Nine patients achieved durable clinical benefit and around 19 did not. Some 30 patients had pretreatment blood TCR-seq, around 25 had at least one posttreatment blood collection, and around 25 had tumor TCR-seq.

Overall study results and their limits: At 3 weeks after the start of treatment, tumor-associated TCR clones in peripheral blood had expanded more in patients with durable benefit (n ≈ 24, p = 0.022). Improved progression-free and overall survival was associated with having pretreatment peripheral blood TCR clonality below the median. Because the sample size was small (n of about 29) and many of the analyses were exploratory, the results are meant to be hypothesis-generating.

Including cysteine and phenylalanine, the CDR3 has 15 amino acids. Only CDR3 DNA is held: 45 bases, read in frame from base 1. After removal of 2 bases from V and 6 bases from J, the junction retains 12 bases not matched to a gene. CDR1 and CDR2, per the germline V gene (reference sequence), are GTSNPN and SVGIG. Turning to this clone: No antigen is known for it. No base qualities exist here, and no much larger clone lies one base off it.

Taken with the paper, the label for time point translates to: pretreatment peripheral blood. A total of roughly 30 patients with locally advanced or metastatic urothelial carcinoma, treated at Memorial Sloan Kettering on a trial protocol, made up the cohort. Peripheral blood mononuclear cells were collected pretreatment and during treatment, with between 1 and 8 total time points obtained per patient. The Qiagen DNeasy Blood extraction kit was used to purify genomic DNA from total PBMCs and tumor samples. PBMCs were collected pretreatment and during treatment and were isolated and stored as previously described. Synthetic TCR analog templates were spiked into each PCR to estimate absolute template abundance from read counts. The immunoSEQ assay used bias-controlled V and J gene primers to amplify TCRbeta CDR3 regions from genomic DNA. Rearranged TCRbeta segments were sequenced at approximately 20X coverage. Processing in the source paper ran as follows. Sequencing errors were corrected by clustering and CDR3s were annotated against IMGT to assign V, D and J genes. Only productive TCRbeta rearrangements were used in downstream analyses, excluding out-of-frame or stop-codon sequences. To compute clonality, Shannon entropy was normalized by the log of the number of unique productive sequences and then subtracted from one. Fisher's exact test with Benjamini-Hochberg correction, using a cutoff of adjusted p below 0.01, was how clones that differed between time points or between blood and tumor were identified. TCRdb re-hosts the immuneACCESS table, in-frame sequences only. Its copies lack some clones; in the studies checked, an unresolved V gene accounts for under half of them, and the cause for the rest is not known. V, J and clone size derive from that table, while D and trimming were established from the DNA sequence. This sample comprises 30,000 to 40,000 clones, around four fifths of them detected only once. The ten largest make up roughly 15% of the sample.

Recombination connected TRBV30 to TRBJ2-7; 8 nucleotides in the junction match TRBD2. Sequenced material: PBMCs, taken around atezolizumab (anti-PD-L1) treatment. The TCR sequence derives from a man aged 80 or over with urothelial cancer. CDR3 region: CAWSSGRSPLAEQYF. In nucleotide form, the sequence is TGTGCCTGGAGTAGCGGGAGAAGCCCCCTGGCCGAGCAGTACTTC.